One and the same sample provided the 29 T cell receptor beta chains below, sequenced in a study of cytomegalovirus exposure and HLA in healthy donors. PCR involved 60 Vbeta and 13 Jbeta primers. TCRdb's copy holds only in-frame clones and misses some; the assay was immunoSEQ multiplex PCR. This sample has about 200,000 clones, with around 90% found just once. The sample consisted of PBMCs. The receptors originated from a woman younger than 35 in good health and CMV-seronegative.

This clone was seen more than once but under ten times. The CDR3 here is CASSPGQNEKLFF. In DNA form, the CDR3 reads TGTGCCAGCAGCCCCGGACAGAATGAAAAACTGTTTTTT. The chain employs TRBV11-3 and TRBJ1-4; D is perhaps TRBD1 (6 bases). This CDR3 is built from 13 residues. In germline, CDR1 is SGHNT, CDR2 YENEEA. With 5 bases removed from V and 5 bases from J, the gap between germline ends came to 9 bases.

The V and J genes are TRBV10-1 and TRBJ1-1; a weak D match, TRBD1 (6 bases). Trimming shortened V by 3 bases and J by 4 bases, and 12 bases separated the two germline ends. Germline CDR1 and CDR2: WNHNN and SYGVQD (reference sequence). This CDR3 region has 14 residues. CDR3 in amino acids: CASSEGQGSTEAFF. The CDR3 bases are TGCGCCAGCAGTGAAGGCCAGGGGAGCACTGAAGCTTTCTTT.

This chain joins TRBV30 and TRBJ2-4; D is perhaps TRBD2 (5 bases). Trimming stripped 0 bases from V and 1 base from J, with 13 bases between. The CDR3 covers 16 residues. The germline gives CDR1 GTSNPN, CDR2 SVGIG (reference sequence). The CDR3: CAWSVPLRVAKNIQYF. CDR3 bases: TGTGCCTGGAGTGTACCTTTGAGGGTGGCCAAAAACATTCAGTACTTC.

The gene calls are TRBV15 and TRBJ2-2; a weak D match, TRBD1 (7 bases). The V gene's germline CDR1 is LNHNV and CDR2 YYDKDF (reference sequence). This CDR3 spans 14 amino acids. V was pared by 5 bases and J by 3 bases, with 10 bases between. Here the CDR3 DNA reads TGTGCCACCAGCCCCAGGGGGGACACCGGGGAGCTGTTTTTT. Translation: CATSPRGDTGELFF.

V usage is TRBV13 and J usage is TRBJ2-6, with 9 bases matching TRBD1. The trim removed 5 bases at V and 0 bases at J, leaving 11 bases unmatched. Germline lookup yields CDR1 PRHDT and CDR2 FYEKMQ (reference sequence). This CDR3 has 19 amino acids. The CDR3 protein is CASSPKIATGGSGANVLTF. DNA for the CDR3: TGTGCCAGCAGCCCGAAGATCGCGACAGGGGGCTCTGGGGCCAACGTCCTGACTTTC.

This clone was counted between two and nine times. V is TRBV9 and J is TRBJ2-3; 11 positions agree with TRBD2. The V gene's germline CDR1 is SGDLS and CDR2 YYNGEE. This CDR3 has 16 residues. Trimming took 2 bases from V and 6 from J; bases not matched to a gene: 8. CDR3: CASSVTSGGWLDTQYF. The CDR3 DNA reads as TGTGCCAGCAGCGTCACTAGCGGGGGTTGGTTGGATACGCAGTATTTT.

The V call is TRBV15, the J call TRBJ2-2; 10 bases are a match to TRBD2. Germline values: CDR1 LNHNV, CDR2 YYDKDF (reference sequence). V dropped 1 base and J dropped 7; count of bases not matched to a gene: 12. The CDR3 contains 18 residues. CDR3: CATSRVPSGRAGGGELFF. The CDR3 DNA reads as TGTGCCACCAGCAGAGTCCCCAGCGGGAGGGCCGGGGGCGGGGAGCTGTTTTTT.

This sequence joins TRBV5-1 and TRBJ1-3; TRBD1 aligns across 11 bases. Germline V lookup: CDR1 SGHRS, CDR2 YFSETQ. With V trimmed by 3 bases and J by 4 bases, 3 bases remained unmatched. This CDR3 is built from 15 residues. The CDR3 reads CASSSGQGGGNTIYF. The CDR3 region has the DNA TGCGCCAGCAGCTCGGGACAGGGGGGAGGAAACACCATATATTTT.

This chain connects TRBV15 to TRBJ1-1; the match to TRBD1 covers 7 bases. The V gene end was trimmed by 11 bases and the J gene end by 0 bases; junction bases not matched to a gene: 6. This CDR3 spans 13 amino acids. Germline assignment: CDR1 LNHNV and CDR2 YYDKDF (reference sequence). The CDR3 loop is CAASTGMNTEAFF. Written as DNA, the CDR3 is TGTGCCGCTTCGACAGGGATGAACACTGAAGCTTTCTTT.

The chain carries TRBV29-1 and TRBJ2-5; 9 nucleotides line up with TRBD2. CDR1 and CDR2 (germline): SQVTM, ANQGSEA. Trimming removed 2 bases from V and 5 bases from J; junction bases left unmatched: 6. This CDR3 is 14 amino acids long. The chain's CDR3 is CSVELAGRSETQYF. The CDR3 region has the DNA TGCAGCGTTGAACTAGCGGGGCGCTCGGAGACCCAGTACTTC.

This chain uses TRBV5-1 with TRBJ2-3; D unclear. Between the trimmed V and J ends, which lost 3 bases and 0 bases, there was a span of 11 bases. Germline CDR1 and CDR2: SGHRS and YFSETQ. The length of the CDR3 is 15 residues. CDR3 sequence: CASSSSISSTDTQYF. In nucleotides, the CDR3 is TGCGCCAGCAGCTCTTCTATCTCTAGCACAGATACGCAGTATTTT.

The chain carries TRBV7-2 and TRBJ1-1; D is perhaps TRBD1 (5 bases). The CDR3 is 16 amino acids. The germline CDR1 and CDR2 sequences are SGHTA and FQGNSA. Trimming cost V 0 bases and J 5 bases, with 16 bases left between them. CDR3 sequence (DNA): TGTGCCAGCAGCTTAGCGGGACTTGGGGCTGGAACTGAAGCTTTCTTT. It encodes CASSLAGLGAGTEAFF.

V is TRBV7-9 and J is TRBJ2-7; 9 nucleotides agree with TRBD2. Trimming cost V 2 bases and J 3 bases; bases outside gene matches: 5. Germline V gene sequence: CDR1 SEHNR, CDR2 FQNEAQ (reference sequence). The CDR3 loop spans 15 amino acids. The CDR3 DNA is TGTGCCAGCAGCTTACTAGCGGGGAGCGACTACGAGCAGTACTTC. Its translation is CASSLLAGSDYEQYF.

The chain couples TRBV18 to TRBJ1-1, with 10 bases fitting TRBD1. The CDR3 has 17 amino acids. V lost 0 bases to trimming and J lost 2 bases; unmatched junction nucleotides: 6. Germline V gene data show CDR1 as KGHSH and CDR2 as LQKENI. The CDR3 loop reads CASSPPGQGGSNTEAFF. CDR3 DNA sequence: TGTGCCAGCTCACCACCTGGACAGGGGGGAAGCAACACTGAAGCTTTCTTT.

The chain joins TRBV4-2 to TRBJ2-1, with 10 bases matching TRBD2. This CDR3 has 15 residues. The ends lost 5 bases at V and 6 bases at J; junction bases unmatched: 7. CDR1 and CDR2 (germline): LGHNA, YNFKEQ. The CDR3 DNA follows: TGTGCCAGCAGCTACCTAGCGGGGGAGGCCAATGAGCAGTTCTTC. Its translation is CASSYLAGEANEQFF.

The chain uses TRBV25-1 and TRBJ2-1, with D possibly TRBD2 on 6 matching bases. The length of the CDR3 is 13 residues. Deletions cut 7 bases from V and 6 bases from J, with 13 bases between. Germline CDR1 and CDR2: MGHDK and SYGVNS. The CDR3 sequence is CASTEEGFNEQFF. CDR3 DNA: TGTGCCAGCACTGAGGAGGGGTTCAATGAGCAGTTCTTC.

The chain has TRBV25-1 and TRBJ2-1; a possible D gene is TRBD2 (6 bases). The V gene's germline CDR1 is MGHDK and CDR2 SYGVNS. This CDR3 has 13 residues. Trimming pared 2 bases from V and 7 bases from J, leaving 9 bases between. This CDR3 reads CASSEPEGNEQFF. CDR3 coding DNA: TGTGCCAGCAGTGAACCGGAGGGAAATGAGCAGTTCTTC.

The table lists this clone with a few counts. J is TRBJ1-1 and V is TRBV14; D ambiguous. V gave up 0 bases and J gave up 4 bases, with 6 bases separating them. This CDR3 contains 13 residues. CDR1 and CDR2 from the germline V gene are SGHDN and FVKESK. This chain's CDR3 is CASSQDFGTEAFF. The CDR3 DNA follows: TGTGCCAGCAGCCAAGATTTCGGCACTGAAGCTTTCTTT.

The chain links TRBV15 to TRBJ2-7; D remains unclear. This CDR3 is built from 16 residues. Trimming took off 0 bases at V and 2 bases at J, with 14 bases between the two ends. Germline lookup yields CDR1 LNHNV and CDR2 YYDKDF (reference sequence). The CDR3 protein is CATSRDRQVRTYEQYF. In nucleotides, the CDR3 is TGTGCCACCAGCAGAGATAGGCAGGTTCGGACCTACGAGCAGTACTTC.

This chain's CDR3 is CASSLEAPRRDTQYF. CDR3 sequence (DNA): TGCGCCAGCAGCTTGGAAGCTCCTAGAAGGGATACGCAGTATTTT. This sequence joins TRBV5-1 and TRBJ2-3; no clear D gene. Deletions cut 0 bases from V and 6 bases from J, with 14 bases between. CDR1 and CDR2 from the germline V gene are SGHRS and YFSETQ. This CDR3 is 15 amino acids long.

CDR3 in DNA: TGTGCCAGCAGTCCAACGGGGTGGGCTCCCCTGAACACCGGGGAGCTGTTTTTT. Its protein product is CASSPTGWAPLNTGELFF. V gene TRBV27 combines with J gene TRBJ2-2, with D possibly matching TRBD2 (5 bases). Per the germline V gene, CDR1 is MNHEY and CDR2 is SMNVEV (reference sequence). The CDR3 loop spans 18 amino acids. The V and J ends lost 5 bases and 1 base respectively, with 20 bases between them.

This chain links TRBV28 with TRBJ1-2; TRBD1 might be the D (6 bases). The CDR3 covers 13 residues. Looked up from germline, CDR1 is MDHEN and CDR2 is SYDVKM. Trimming left V 6 bases short and J 1 base short, with 9 bases between. The CDR3 DNA reads as TGTGCCAGCAGACAACAGGGTAACTATGGCTACACCTTC. It codes for CASRQQGNYGYTF.

J is TRBJ2-1 and V is TRBV25-1; D is ambiguous. Trimming shortened V by 0 bases and J by 5 bases, and 5 bases separated the two germline ends. This CDR3 is 13 amino acids long. Germline-derived CDR1 and CDR2 are MGHDK and SYGVNS. The CDR3 region is CASSEYLHNEQFF. For the CDR3, the DNA is TGTGCCAGCAGTGAATATCTCCACAATGAGCAGTTCTTC.

J is TRBJ2-2 and V is TRBV11-2; TRBD2 matches 11 bases. Trimming at V came to 3 bases and at J to 6 bases, leaving 3 bases not matched to a gene. The CDR3 loop spans 15 amino acids. The germline gives CDR1 SGHAT, CDR2 FQNNGV. The CDR3 nucleotides are TGTGCCAGCAGCTTCGAGACTAGCGGGGCCGGGGAGCTGTTTTTT. It codes for CASSFETSGAGELFF.

This clone came up once. The chain is built from TRBV19 and TRBJ2-1; TRBD2 matches at 7 bases. Per germline, CDR1 LNHDA and CDR2 SQIVND (reference sequence). CDR3 size: 16 residues. With 5 bases clipped from V and 0 bases from J, the junction kept 7 bases outside the gene matches. Here the CDR3 DNA reads TGTGCCAGTAGTTTCTGGGAGGGGAGCTCCTACAATGAGCAGTTCTTC. Encoded protein: CASSFWEGSSYNEQFF.

The chain combines TRBV5-4 with TRBJ2-7; perhaps TRBD1 as D (5 bases). Trimming left V 4 bases short and J 2 bases short, with 13 bases between. Germline CDR1 SGHNT, CDR2 YYREEE (reference sequence). This CDR3 spans 14 amino acids. The CDR3 coding sequence is TGTGCCAGCAGCCCGGTGGCAGGGCCCTACGAGCAGTACTTC. This encodes CASSPVAGPYEQYF.

This CDR3 reads CASSLVGVQETQYF. CDR3 coding DNA: TGTGCCAGCAGCTTAGTAGGGGTACAAGAGACCCAGTACTTC. The chain joins TRBV7-9 to TRBJ2-5; the D gene is possibly TRBD1 (5 bases). Germline CDR1 reads SEHNR; CDR2 reads FQNEAQ (reference sequence). The germline V and J ends were trimmed by 1 base and 2 bases, with 8 bases remaining between them. This CDR3 comprises 14 residues.

This clone has only a few counts. The gene calls are TRBV6-5 and TRBJ2-3; TRBD1 agrees at 10 bases. Germline lookup yields CDR1 MNHEY and CDR2 SVGAGI. The trim removed 4 bases at V and 5 bases at J, leaving 6 bases unmatched. CDR3 length: 15 amino acids. The CDR3 DNA reads TGTGCCAGCAGTTTTGGGACAGGGGTGAAAGATACGCAGTATTTT. It codes for CASSFGTGVKDTQYF.

Only one count was recorded for this clone. The chain links TRBV5-5 to TRBJ1-2; TRBD1 matches 8 bases. The germline gives CDR1 SGHKS, CDR2 YYEKEE (reference sequence). Trimming removed 4 bases from V and 9 bases from J; junction bases left unmatched: 14. The length of the CDR3 is 15 residues. The CDR3 DNA reads TGTGCCAGCAGCCCCCCAGCAGGGGGCTTTCAAAGCTACACCTTC. It is translated as CASSPPAGGFQSYTF. The full variable domain, completed using reference TRBV5-5 and TRBJ1-2, is DAGVTQSPTHLIKTRGQQVTLRCSPISGHKSVSWYQQVLGQGPQFIFQYYEKEERGRGNFPDRFSARQFPNYSSELNVNALLLGDSALYLCASSPPAGGFQSYTFGSGTRLTVV.